Listed here are 2 T cell receptor beta chains from one sample, sequenced in a study of T cells in Graves' hyperthyroidism and ophthalmopathy. The CDR3 regions of TCR beta were amplified from RNA transcripts. An initial round of RT-PCR targeting the TCR CDR3 relied on the HTBI primer set. TCRdb itself ran the multiplex PCR reads through MiXCR, one entry per CDR3 protein. The repertoire holds about 350,000 distinct CDR3 sequences, with under 20% as singletons. Input material: blood. The receptors originated from a woman between 18 and 29 years old with Graves' hyperthyroidism.

There are many counts of this clonotype. The rearrangement joins TRBV6-5 to TRBJ1-5; possibly TRBD1 for D (5 bases). Trimming took 0 bases from V and 6 from J, leaving 12 bases between them. In germline, CDR1 is MNHEY, CDR2 SVGAGI. This CDR3 has 15 amino acids. This CDR3 is CASSYSGGTGQPQHF. The CDR3 DNA reads as TGTGCCAGCAGTTACTCGGGGGGAACGGGTCAGCCCCAGCATTTT.

Ten or more counts support this clonotype. The J gene is TRBJ2-5, the V gene TRBV11-2; 12 bases match TRBD2. Germline lookup yields CDR1 SGHAT and CDR2 FQNNGV. The CDR3 length is 16 residues. Trimming took 3 bases from V and 5 from J; bases not matched to a gene: 7. CDR3 coding DNA: TGTGCCAGCAGCTTTGTGCTAGCGGGGGGGCCGGAGACCCAGTACTTC. It is translated as CASSFVLAGGPETQYF.